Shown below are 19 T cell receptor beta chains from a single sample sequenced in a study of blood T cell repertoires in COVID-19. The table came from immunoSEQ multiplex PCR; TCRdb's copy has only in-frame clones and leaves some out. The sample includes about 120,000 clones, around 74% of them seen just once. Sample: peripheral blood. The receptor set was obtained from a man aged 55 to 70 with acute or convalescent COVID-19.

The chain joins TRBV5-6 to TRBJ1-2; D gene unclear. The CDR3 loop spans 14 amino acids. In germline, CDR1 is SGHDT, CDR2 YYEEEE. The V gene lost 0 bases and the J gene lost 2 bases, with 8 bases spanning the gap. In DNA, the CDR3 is TGTGCCAGCAGCTTGGATCTCCCCAACTATGGCTACACCTTC. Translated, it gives CASSLDLPNYGYTF.

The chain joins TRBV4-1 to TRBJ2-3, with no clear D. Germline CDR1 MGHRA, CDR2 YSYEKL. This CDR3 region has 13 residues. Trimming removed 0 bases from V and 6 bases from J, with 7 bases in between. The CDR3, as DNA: TGCGCCAGCAGCCAAGATCCTCCGGATACGCAGTATTTT. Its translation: CASSQDPPDTQYF.

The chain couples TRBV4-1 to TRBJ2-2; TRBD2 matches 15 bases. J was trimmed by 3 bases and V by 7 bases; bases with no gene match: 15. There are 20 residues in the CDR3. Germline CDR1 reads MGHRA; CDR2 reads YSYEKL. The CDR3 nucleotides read TGCGCCAGCAACCACCGGACAGGGACTAGCGGGGGGATCTACACCGGGGAGCTGTTTTTT. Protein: CASNHRTGTSGGIYTGELFF.

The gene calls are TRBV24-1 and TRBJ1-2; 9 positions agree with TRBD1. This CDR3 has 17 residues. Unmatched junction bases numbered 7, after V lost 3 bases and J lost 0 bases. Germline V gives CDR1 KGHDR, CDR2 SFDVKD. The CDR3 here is CATSDRDRARTNYGYTF. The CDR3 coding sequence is TGTGCCACCAGTGATCGGGACAGGGCCCGGACTAACTATGGCTACACCTTC.

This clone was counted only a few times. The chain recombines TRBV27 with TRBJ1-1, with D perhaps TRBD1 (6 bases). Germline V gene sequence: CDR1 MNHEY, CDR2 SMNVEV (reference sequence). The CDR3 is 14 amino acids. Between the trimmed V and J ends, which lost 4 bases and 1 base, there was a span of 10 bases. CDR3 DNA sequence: TGTGCCAGCAGTTCGGGACAAACGAACACTGAAGCTTTCTTT. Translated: CASSSGQTNTEAFF.

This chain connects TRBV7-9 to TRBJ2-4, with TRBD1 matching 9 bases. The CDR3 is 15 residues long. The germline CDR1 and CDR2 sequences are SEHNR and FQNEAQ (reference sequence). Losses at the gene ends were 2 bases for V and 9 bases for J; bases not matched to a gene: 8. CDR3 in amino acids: CASSLTGGAFPIQYF. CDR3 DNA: TGTGCCAGCAGCTTAACAGGGGGCGCCTTCCCCATTCAGTACTTC.

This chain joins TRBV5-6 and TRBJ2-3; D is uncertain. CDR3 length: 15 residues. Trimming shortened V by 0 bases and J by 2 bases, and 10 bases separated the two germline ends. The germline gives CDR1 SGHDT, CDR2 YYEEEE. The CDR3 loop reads CASSLAVTDTDTQYF. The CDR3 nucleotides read TGTGCCAGCAGCTTGGCCGTCACAGACACAGATACGCAGTATTTT.

Written as DNA, the CDR3 is TGTGCCAGCAGTGGGCAGGTTCTCTATGGCTACACCTTC. Translation gives CASSGQVLYGYTF. The rearrangement uses TRBV2 and TRBJ1-2; unclear D gene. This CDR3 comprises 13 residues. The ends were cut back, 4 bases at V and 4 bases at J, with 10 bases in the middle. From germline, CDR1 is SNHLY and CDR2 FYNNEI.

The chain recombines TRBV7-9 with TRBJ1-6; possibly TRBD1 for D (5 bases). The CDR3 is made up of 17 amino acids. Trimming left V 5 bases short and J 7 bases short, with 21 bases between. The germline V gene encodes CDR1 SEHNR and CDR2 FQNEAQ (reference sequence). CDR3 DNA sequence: TGTGCCAGCAGCACTCCCCCGGAAGACAGTGGAAATTCACCCCTCCACTTT. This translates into CASSTPPEDSGNSPLHF.

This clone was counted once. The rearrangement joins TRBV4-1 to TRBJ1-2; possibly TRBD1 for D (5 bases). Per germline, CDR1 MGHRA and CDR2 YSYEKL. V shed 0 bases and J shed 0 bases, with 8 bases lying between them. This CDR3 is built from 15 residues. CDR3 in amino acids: CASSQERGTNYGYTF. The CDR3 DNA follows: TGCGCCAGCAGCCAAGAGCGGGGGACTAACTATGGCTACACCTTC.

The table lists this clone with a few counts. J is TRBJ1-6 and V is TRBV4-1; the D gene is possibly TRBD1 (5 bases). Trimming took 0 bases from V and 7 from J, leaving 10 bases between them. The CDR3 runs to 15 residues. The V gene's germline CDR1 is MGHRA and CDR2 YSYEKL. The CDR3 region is CASSQDRQFNSPLHF. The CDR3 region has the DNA TGCGCCAGCAGCCAAGACCGACAGTTCAATTCACCCCTCCACTTT.

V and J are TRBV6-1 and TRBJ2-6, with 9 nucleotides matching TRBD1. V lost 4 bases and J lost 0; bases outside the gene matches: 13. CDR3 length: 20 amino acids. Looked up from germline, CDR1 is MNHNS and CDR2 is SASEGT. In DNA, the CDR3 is TGTGCCAGCAGTGTCCGGGACAGGGTGATCTTGAGCTCTGGGGCCAACGTCCTGACTTTC. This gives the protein CASSVRDRVILSSGANVLTF.

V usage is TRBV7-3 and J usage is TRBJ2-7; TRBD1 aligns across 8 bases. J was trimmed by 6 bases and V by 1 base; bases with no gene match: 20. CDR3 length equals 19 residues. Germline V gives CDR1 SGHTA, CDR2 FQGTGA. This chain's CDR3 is CASSLMGVGGQGGFSEQYF. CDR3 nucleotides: TGTGCCAGCAGCTTAATGGGGGTCGGAGGACAGGGAGGTTTTAGCGAGCAGTACTTC.

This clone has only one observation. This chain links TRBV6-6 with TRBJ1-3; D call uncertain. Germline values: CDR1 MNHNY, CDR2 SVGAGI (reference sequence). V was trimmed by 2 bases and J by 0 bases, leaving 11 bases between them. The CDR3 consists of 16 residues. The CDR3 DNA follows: TGTGCCAGCAGTTACACCAATTTAGCCTCTGGAAACACCATATATTTT. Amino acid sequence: CASSYTNLASGNTIYF.

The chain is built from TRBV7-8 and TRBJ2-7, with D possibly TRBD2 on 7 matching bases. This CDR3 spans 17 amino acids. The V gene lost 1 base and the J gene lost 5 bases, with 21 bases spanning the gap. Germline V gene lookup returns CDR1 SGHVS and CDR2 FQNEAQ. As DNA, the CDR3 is TGTGCCAGCAGCTTAGAGGGACTGTATGGCGGGGGCAACGAGCAGTACTTC. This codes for CASSLEGLYGGGNEQYF.

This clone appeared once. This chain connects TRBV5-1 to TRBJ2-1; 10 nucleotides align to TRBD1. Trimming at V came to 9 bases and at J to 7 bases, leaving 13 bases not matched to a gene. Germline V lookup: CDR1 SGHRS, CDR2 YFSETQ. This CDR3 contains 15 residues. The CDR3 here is CATTRGQGFRNEQFF. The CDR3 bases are TGCGCCACCACTAGGGGACAGGGGTTTCGGAATGAGCAGTTCTTC. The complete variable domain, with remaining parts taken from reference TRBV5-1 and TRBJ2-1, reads KAGVTQTPRYLIKTRGQQVTLSCSPISGHRSVSWYQQTPGQGLQFLFEYFSETQRNKGNFPGRFSGRQFSNSRSEMNVSTLELGDSALYLCATTRGQGFRNEQFFGPGTRLTVL.

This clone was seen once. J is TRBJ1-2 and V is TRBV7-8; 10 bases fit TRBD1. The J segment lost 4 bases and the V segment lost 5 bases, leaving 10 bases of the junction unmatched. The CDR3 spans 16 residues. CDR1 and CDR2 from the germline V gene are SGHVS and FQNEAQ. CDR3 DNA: TGTGCCAGCAGCCCGGGGACAGGGGCGACTATCTATGGCTACACCTTC. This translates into CASSPGTGATIYGYTF.

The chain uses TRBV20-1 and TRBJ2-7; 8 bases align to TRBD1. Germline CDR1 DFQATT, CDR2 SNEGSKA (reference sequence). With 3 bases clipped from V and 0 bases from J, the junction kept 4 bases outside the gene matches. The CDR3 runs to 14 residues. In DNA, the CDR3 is TGCAGTGCTAGTCGGGACAGGAACTCCTACGAGCAGTACTTC. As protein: CSASRDRNSYEQYF.

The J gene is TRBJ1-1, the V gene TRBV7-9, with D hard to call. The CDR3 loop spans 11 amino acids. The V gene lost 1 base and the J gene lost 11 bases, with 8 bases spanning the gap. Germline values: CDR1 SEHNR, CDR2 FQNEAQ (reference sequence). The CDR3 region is CASSLGQAAFF. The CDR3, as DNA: TGTGCCAGCAGCTTAGGCCAGGCGGCTTTCTTT.